Following are 23 T cell receptor beta chains from one sample sequenced in a study of OX40 agonist ivuxolimab in advanced cancers. TCRdb keeps only in-frame clones here, not all; method: immunoSEQ multiplex PCR. Seen here are 45,000 or so clones, 70% to 90% observed once, and the top ten hold roughly 12%. The sample in question was CD4+ or CD8+ T cells sorted from blood, obtained in a trial of the OX40 agonist ivuxolimab. The receptors shown here come from an adult with an advanced solid tumor such as melanoma, head and neck, liver or kidney cancer.

The genes are TRBV15 and TRBJ2-1; TRBD2 matches at 9 bases. The CDR3 length is 14 residues. CDR1 is LNHNV, CDR2 YYDKDF, per germline (reference sequence). Losses at the gene ends were 4 bases for V and 2 bases for J; bases not matched to a gene: 0. DNA of the CDR3: TGTGCCACCAGCACTAGCGGGACCTACAATGAGCAGTTCTTC. Protein: CATSTSGTYNEQFF.

V is TRBV2 and J is TRBJ2-7; D is perhaps TRBD2 (6 bases). V was pared by 1 base and J by 7 bases, with 26 bases between. Per germline, CDR1 SNHLY and CDR2 FYNNEI. This CDR3 has 18 residues. CDR3: CASSEGGAHRLLTVEQYF. DNA of the CDR3: TGTGCCAGCAGTGAAGGCGGGGCGCACAGGCTACTTACGGTAGAGCAGTACTTC.

This chain connects TRBV6-6 to TRBJ1-3; weak D call: TRBD1 (6 bases). The ends were cut back, 5 bases at V and 2 bases at J, with 13 bases in the middle. CDR3 length: 15 residues. The germline V gene encodes CDR1 MNHNY and CDR2 SVGAGI (reference sequence). This chain's CDR3 is CASSQGGGPGNTIYF. Written as DNA, the CDR3 is TGTGCCAGCAGTCAAGGGGGAGGCCCTGGAAACACCATATATTTT.

V and J are TRBV7-6 and TRBJ1-1; no clear D. Trimming removed 11 bases at V and 6 bases at J, with 19 bases between. Germline-derived CDR1 and CDR2 are SGHVS and FNYEAQ. The CDR3 spans 13 residues. CDR3: CAVSAGPAAEAFF. The CDR3 coding sequence is TGTGCCGTCAGCGCGGGCCCTGCAGCTGAAGCTTTCTTT.

The rearrangement links TRBV6-5 to TRBJ2-7; TRBD1 might be the D (6 bases). Trimming pared 4 bases from V and 3 bases from J, leaving 19 bases between. Per the germline V gene, CDR1 is MNHEY and CDR2 is SVGAGI. The CDR3 loop spans 16 amino acids. The CDR3 is CASSFSLTGLFYEQYF. CDR3 sequence (DNA): TGTGCCAGCAGTTTCTCGTTAACAGGGCTATTCTACGAGCAGTACTTC.

The CDR3, as DNA: TGTGCCAGCACCGAACCGGCAGGGGGCTCCTATAATTCACCCCTCCACTTT. Protein sequence: CASTEPAGGSYNSPLHF. The chain is built from TRBV2 and TRBJ1-6; TRBD1 agrees at 7 bases. CDR1 is SNHLY and CDR2 is FYNNEI in the germline V gene. This CDR3 has 17 residues. J was trimmed by 0 bases and V by 7 bases; bases with no gene match: 9. Together with reference TRBV2 and TRBJ1-6, the CDR3 gives the full variable domain: EPEVTQTPSHQVTQMGQEVILRCVPISNHLYFYWYRQILGQKVEFLVSFYNNEISEKSEIFDDQFSVERPDGSNFTLKIRSTKLEDSAMYFCASTEPAGGSYNSPLHFGNGTRLTVT.

This sequence joins TRBV15 and TRBJ1-1; D unresolved. V was pared by 1 base and J by 0 bases, with 9 bases between. Germline V gene lookup returns CDR1 LNHNV and CDR2 YYDKDF (reference sequence). The CDR3 contains 15 residues. The CDR3 coding sequence is TGTGCCACCAGCAGAGGAATGGATCTGAACACTGAAGCTTTCTTT. Protein: CATSRGMDLNTEAFF.

V and J are TRBV7-9 and TRBJ2-3; weak D call: TRBD2 (5 bases). The germline CDR1 and CDR2 sequences are SEHNR and FQNEAQ (reference sequence). There are 16 residues in the CDR3. Trimming cost V 5 bases and J 0 bases, with 15 bases left between them. The CDR3 loop is CASSDYLASSTDTQYF. For the CDR3, the DNA is TGTGCCAGCAGCGATTACTTAGCGTCTAGCACAGATACGCAGTATTTT.

The chain carries TRBV9 and TRBJ1-2; D is unclear. The germline gives CDR1 SGDLS, CDR2 YYNGEE. The CDR3 is made up of 15 amino acids. V lost 2 bases to trimming and J lost 0 bases, with 11 bases between them. CDR3 sequence (DNA): TGTGCCAGCAGCGTTACGGACGGACCTAACTATGGCTACACCTTC. Translation: CASSVTDGPNYGYTF.

The V gene is TRBV28, the J gene TRBJ2-7; no clear D gene. The CDR3 is 13 amino acids. Germline V gene lookup returns CDR1 MDHEN and CDR2 SYDVKM. The ends were cut back, 6 bases at V and 5 bases at J, with 14 bases in the middle. CDR3 region: CASRVSGWDEQYF. Here the CDR3 DNA reads TGTGCCAGCAGGGTTAGTGGTTGGGACGAGCAGTACTTC.

The V call is TRBV2, the J call TRBJ2-5, with a weak D call TRBD1 (5 bases). The last part of the DNA fits TRBJ2-7 better; the J call may be wrong. The CDR3 has 12 residues. CDR1 and CDR2 (germline): SNHLY, FYNNEI. CDR3 in amino acids: CASSGQFYEQYF. The CDR3 region has the DNA TGTGCCAGCAGTGGACAGTTCTACGAGCAGTACTTC.

This sequence joins TRBV27 and TRBJ2-1, with D unresolved. This CDR3 is built from 12 residues. V dropped 4 bases and J dropped 5 bases, with 6 bases sitting between them. Germline assignment: CDR1 MNHEY and CDR2 SMNVEV (reference sequence). The CDR3 nucleotides are TGTGCCAGCAGTTCGGTCGACAATGAGCAGTTCTTC. Translated, it gives CASSSVDNEQFF.

The chain uses TRBV11-1 and TRBJ2-7, with TRBD1 identical over 7 bases. V dropped 2 bases and J dropped 3; count of bases not matched to a gene: 4. The CDR3 extends over 14 amino acids. CDR1 is SGHAT, CDR2 FQDESV, per germline (reference sequence). CDR3 amino acids: CASSLWAGGYEQYF. In DNA form, the CDR3 reads TGTGCCAGCAGCTTATGGGCAGGGGGCTACGAGCAGTACTTC.

This clone came up a few times. The chain joins TRBV7-9 to TRBJ1-1; TRBD1 might be the D (6 bases). The CDR3 totals 15 residues. CDR1 SEHNR and CDR2 FQNEAQ come from the germline V gene (reference sequence). V lost 2 bases to trimming and J lost 7 bases, with 17 bases between them. The CDR3 region is CASSLSSGVGYEAFF. The CDR3 coding sequence is TGTGCCAGCAGCTTATCATCAGGGGTGGGGTATGAAGCTTTCTTT.

V and J are TRBV4-1 and TRBJ2-3; 11 bases map to TRBD2. The trim removed 4 bases at V and 3 bases at J, leaving 3 bases unmatched. This CDR3 contains 15 residues. Germline CDR1 reads MGHRA; CDR2 reads YSYEKL. Here the CDR3 DNA reads TGCGCCAGCAGCCTTAGCGGGAGGGGAACAGATACGCAGTATTTT. It specifies CASSLSGRGTDTQYF.

The chain is built from TRBV6-9 and TRBJ1-5, with D possibly being TRBD1 (6 bases). Trimming cost V 3 bases and J 7 bases, with 10 bases left between them. Germline V gives CDR1 MNHGY, CDR2 SVAAGI. This CDR3 comprises 13 residues. The DNA for the CDR3 is TGTGCCAGCAGTTACGGCAGGGGACAGCCCCAGCATTTT. As protein: CASSYGRGQPQHF.

This rearrangement joins TRBV5-1 to TRBJ2-3; 10 bases agree with TRBD1. V lost 6 bases and J lost 2; bases outside the gene matches: 6. The CDR3 extends over 15 amino acids. The V gene's germline CDR1 is SGHRS and CDR2 YFSETQ. This chain's CDR3 is CASNHGTGATDTQYF. The CDR3 DNA reads TGCGCCAGCAACCATGGGACAGGGGCCACAGATACGCAGTATTTT.

The chain joins TRBV5-1 to TRBJ2-2, with 11 bases matching TRBD2. The CDR3 spans 17 residues. The germline gives CDR1 SGHRS, CDR2 YFSETQ. Trimming cost V 0 bases and J 4 bases; bases outside gene matches: 5. CDR3 protein: CASSLDGLAGTTGELFF. As DNA, the CDR3 is TGCGCCAGCAGCTTGGACGGACTAGCGGGCACCACCGGGGAGCTGTTTTTT.

V is TRBV7-9 and J is TRBJ2-5; no firm D call. The length of the CDR3 is 11 residues. CDR1 is SEHNR, CDR2 FQNEAQ, per germline (reference sequence). Trimming took off 5 bases at V and 4 bases at J, with 5 bases between the two ends. The DNA for the CDR3 is TGTGCCAGCAGCCCCCTAGAGACCCAGTACTTC. Protein: CASSPLETQYF.

The rearrangement links TRBV7-8 to TRBJ2-5; D is uncertain. The V and J ends lost 6 bases and 2 bases respectively, with 16 bases between them. CDR3 length: 15 residues. Germline V gene sequence: CDR1 SGHVS, CDR2 FQNEAQ. The CDR3 region has the DNA TGTGCCAGCAGTGACTGGGGTCGGGCTCAAGAGACCCAGTACTTC. Encoded protein: CASSDWGRAQETQYF.

This chain connects TRBV4-3 to TRBJ1-2; 8 bases are shared with TRBD1. V shed 4 bases, J shed 4 bases, and the junction held 11 bases outside the gene matches. Germline loops: CDR1 LGHNA, CDR2 YSLEER. The CDR3 contains 16 residues. In nucleotides, the CDR3 is TGCGCCAGCAGCCGAGTTTGGACAGGGAACAGCTATGGCTACACCTTC. This sequence encodes CASSRVWTGNSYGYTF.

The chain is built from TRBV25-1 and TRBJ2-1; D may match TRBD1 or TRBD2 (6 bases each). Trimming took off 6 bases at V and 9 bases at J, with 9 bases between the two ends. CDR3 length: 11 residues. From germline, CDR1 is MGHDK and CDR2 SYGVNS. Here the CDR3 reads CASSGGREQFF. DNA for the CDR3: TGTGCCAGCAGCGGGGGCCGTGAGCAGTTCTTC.

This rearrangement joins TRBV7-9 to TRBJ1-2, with 10 bases matching TRBD1. The V and J ends lost 2 bases and 2 bases, in that order; junction bases with no gene match: 5. Per germline, CDR1 SEHNR and CDR2 FQNEAQ (reference sequence). The CDR3 consists of 16 residues. The CDR3: CASSLHGQGENYGYTF. As DNA, the CDR3 is TGTGCCAGCAGCTTACATGGACAGGGGGAGAACTATGGCTACACCTTC.